The 25 T cell receptor beta chains reported below all come from one sample, sequenced in a study of T cell responses to AZD1222 COVID-19 vaccine. Data came from immunoSEQ multiplex PCR; TCRdb stores just in-frame clones and leaves some out. The repertoire holds 83,000 or so clones, with roughly 83% as singletons. Here the sequenced sample was peripheral blood, taken on day 0 of AZD1222 vaccination. The source of these receptors is an adult in good health.

The rearrangement uses TRBV18 and TRBJ1-2; TRBD1 aligns across 8 bases. Germline V gives CDR1 KGHSH, CDR2 LQKENI. The J segment lost 8 bases and the V segment lost 8 bases, leaving 10 bases of the junction unmatched. The CDR3 length is 13 residues. The CDR3 spells CASARTGLDGYTF. Here the CDR3 DNA reads TGTGCCAGCGCCCGGACAGGGTTGGACGGCTACACCTTC.

This chain joins TRBV5-6 and TRBJ2-1; no clear D gene. Germline CDR1 is SGHDT and CDR2 is YYEEEE. CDR3 size: 12 residues. The V end was cut by 5 bases, the J end by 9 bases, with 12 bases between. CDR3 residues: CASSMGAIEQFF. As DNA, the CDR3 is TGTGCCAGCAGTATGGGTGCGATTGAGCAGTTCTTC.

The chain joins TRBV12-3 or TRBV12-4 to TRBJ1-5; no clear D. Deletions cut 1 base from V and 10 bases from J, with 11 bases between. The CDR3 runs to 13 residues. CDR3: CASSLGSSEPQHF. CDR3 sequence (DNA): TGTGCCAGCAGTTTAGGCAGCAGTGAACCCCAGCATTTT.

This rearrangement joins TRBV3-1 (or the pseudogene TRBV3-2) to TRBJ2-1; 9 nucleotides agree with TRBD2. In germline, CDR1 is LGHDT, CDR2 YNNKEL (reference sequence). With V trimmed by 0 bases and J by 8 bases, 17 bases remained unmatched. There are 19 residues in the CDR3. The CDR3 DNA is TGTGCCAGCAGCCAAGATCTCCCAGGAGAAGCGGGGGGCAGGGATGAGCAGTTCTTC. Translation: CASSQDLPGEAGGRDEQFF.

The chain employs TRBV5-4 and TRBJ1-4; D might be TRBD1 (6 bases). V lost 4 bases, J lost 8 bases, and 18 bases lay in between. CDR3 length: 15 residues. Germline V lookup: CDR1 SGHNT, CDR2 YYREEE (reference sequence). CDR3 sequence reads: CASSTGDRLGEKLFF. CDR3 in DNA: TGTGCCAGCAGCACCGGCGACAGGCTTGGAGAAAAACTGTTTTTT.

This rearrangement joins TRBV2 to TRBJ1-5; D is possibly TRBD1 (5 bases). There are 15 residues in the CDR3. V lost 4 bases, J lost 6 bases, and 16 bases lay in between. CDR1 is SNHLY and CDR2 is FYNNEI in the germline V gene. The CDR3 nucleotides read TGTGCCAGCAGTGGTTCTACCGGGGGTAGTCAGCCCCAGCATTTT. It specifies CASSGSTGGSQPQHF.

This clone was seen just once. The CDR3 sequence: CASSRTGLNEQYF. In DNA form, the CDR3 reads TGTGCCAGCAGCCGGACGGGGCTTAACGAGCAGTACTTC. This chain connects TRBV6-5 to TRBJ2-7, with D perhaps assigned TRBD1 or TRBD2 (5 bases each). Trimming left V 6 bases short and J 5 bases short, with 14 bases between. This CDR3 comprises 13 residues. The V gene's germline CDR1 is MNHEY and CDR2 SVGAGI.

The chain uses TRBV19 and TRBJ2-7, with D possibly matching TRBD1 (6 bases). Trimming took off 10 bases at V and 2 bases at J, with 15 bases between the two ends. The germline V gene has CDR1 LNHDA and CDR2 SQIVND (reference sequence). There are 13 residues in the CDR3. CDR3 region: CATRGDIAYEQYF. The DNA of the CDR3 is TGTGCCACCCGAGGGGACATAGCCTACGAGCAGTACTTC.

This clone showed up just once. The chain has TRBV10-3 and TRBJ1-1; TRBD1 aligns across 9 bases. Germline trimming cut 4 bases from V and 1 base from J; bases unmatched to any gene: 1. This CDR3 comprises 14 residues. Germline-derived CDR1 and CDR2 are ENHRY and SYGVKD. The CDR3 loop is CAISGGQGNTEAFF. The CDR3 region has the DNA TGTGCCATCAGTGGGGGACAGGGGAACACTGAAGCTTTCTTT.

This rearrangement joins TRBV21-1 to TRBJ2-3. TRBV21-1 is designated a pseudogene. The length of the CDR3 is 16 residues. The DNA of the CDR3 is TGTGCCAGCAGCGAAGGGGACGGGCTTAGCACAGATACGCAGTATTTT. It translates to CASSEGDGLSTDTQYF.

The table lists this clone with a few counts. The rearrangement uses TRBV5-1 and TRBJ1-6, with D possibly being TRBD1 (6 bases). The CDR3 length is 14 residues. V was pared by 1 base and J by 9 bases, with 11 bases between. Germline CDR1 SGHRS, CDR2 YFSETQ. In DNA form, the CDR3 reads TGCGCCAGCAGCTTGCAGGGGTTAGGTTCACCCCTCCACTTT. This codes for CASSLQGLGSPLHF.

J is TRBJ2-1 and V is TRBV7-3, with 8 bases identical to TRBD2. The CDR3 totals 18 residues. Trimming removed 0 bases from V and 0 bases from J; junction bases left unmatched: 7. Germline loops: CDR1 SGHTA, CDR2 FQGTGA. DNA for the CDR3: TGTGCCAGCAGCTTAACGGGAAGCGGGAGTTACTCCTACAATGAGCAGTTCTTC. Protein sequence: CASSLTGSGSYSYNEQFF.

The V and J genes are TRBV2 and TRBJ2-1; maybe TRBD1 (5 bases). CDR1 SNHLY and CDR2 FYNNEI come from the germline V gene. V was trimmed by 4 bases and J by 7 bases, leaving 11 bases between them. The CDR3 has 13 residues. The CDR3 DNA sequence: TGTGCCAGCAGTGCCCAGGGTACGAATGAGCAGTTCTTC. It codes for CASSAQGTNEQFF.

The table lists this clone with a count of one. The V gene is TRBV5-1, the J gene TRBJ2-1; a weak D match, TRBD2 (7 bases). The germline V and J ends were trimmed by 4 bases and 8 bases, with 10 bases remaining between them. Germline assignment: CDR1 SGHRS and CDR2 YFSETQ. CDR3 size: 12 residues. CDR3 loop: CASSPGGYEQFF. The CDR3, as DNA: TGCGCCAGCAGCCCGGGGGGCTATGAGCAGTTCTTC.

The genes are TRBV5-3 and TRBJ1-5; D unclear. TRBV5-3 is placed among ORFs of uncertain function. The CDR3 extends over 11 amino acids. The CDR3 nucleotides read TGTGCGCCTAGAGGATCTCAGCCCCAGCATTTT. This codes for CAPRGSQPQHF.

To note about this clone: An end of the junction differs from the germline gene, which may be a read error. The V gene is TRBV7-2, the J gene TRBJ2-7; 8 bases line up with TRBD2. The CDR3 is made up of 15 amino acids. The germline gives CDR1 SGHTA, CDR2 FQGNSA. CDR3: CASSLGRAGALEIHF. In DNA, the CDR3 is TGTGCCAGCAGCTTAGGTAGAGCGGGAGCCCTCGAAATTCACTTC.

The rearrangement uses TRBV5-1 and TRBJ1-2, with no clear D. From germline, CDR1 is SGHRS and CDR2 YFSETQ. V was pared by 0 bases and J by 6 bases, with 15 bases between. The CDR3 is 15 residues long. This CDR3 is CASSLESAYGHGYTF. CDR3 DNA: TGCGCCAGCAGCTTGGAATCGGCATACGGGCATGGCTACACCTTC.

This chain connects TRBV7-6 to TRBJ2-3, with TRBD2 identical over 13 bases. Trimming at V came to 6 bases and at J to 5 bases, leaving 5 bases not matched to a gene. The CDR3 is 15 amino acids. CDR1 and CDR2 from the germline V gene are SGHVS and FNYEAQ. The CDR3 region is CASSRTSGSGDTQYF. The CDR3 DNA reads as TGTGCCAGCAGTAGGACTAGCGGGAGTGGAGATACGCAGTATTTT.

V usage is TRBV6-4 and J usage is TRBJ1-6; possible D gene TRBD1, 5 bases. The CDR3 runs to 15 residues. Germline V gives CDR1 MRHNA, CDR2 SNTAGT. V was pared by 6 bases and J by 9 bases, with 18 bases between. The CDR3 loop is CASSLFAGESSPLHF. CDR3 nucleotides: TGTGCCAGCAGCCTTTTCGCGGGGGAGAGTTCACCCCTCCACTTT.

V and J are TRBV19 and TRBJ1-1; D uncertain. The ends were cut back, 1 base at V and 1 base at J, with 7 bases in the middle. CDR3 length: 14 residues. The germline gives CDR1 LNHDA, CDR2 SQIVND (reference sequence). This CDR3 reads CASSIGEGNTEAFF. DNA of the CDR3: TGTGCCAGTAGTATAGGGGAGGGGAACACTGAAGCTTTCTTT.

The chain employs TRBV19 and TRBJ2-5; 8 bases are a match to TRBD1. Per germline, CDR1 LNHDA and CDR2 SQIVND (reference sequence). The CDR3 extends over 16 amino acids. Trimming cost V 3 bases and J 3 bases; bases outside gene matches: 9. The CDR3: CASSIISGTGEETQYF. The CDR3 DNA sequence: TGTGCCAGTAGTATTATCTCCGGGACAGGTGAAGAGACCCAGTACTTC.

This clone appeared once. J is TRBJ2-1 and V is TRBV9; 7 bases map to TRBD1. The V gene's germline CDR1 is SGDLS and CDR2 YYNGEE. V was pared by 0 bases and J by 4 bases, with 7 bases of the junction left unmatched. This CDR3 is 16 amino acids long. The CDR3 reads CASSVEGAEGYNEQFF. The CDR3 bases are TGTGCCAGCAGCGTAGAGGGGGCAGAGGGTTACAATGAGCAGTTCTTC.

This sequence joins TRBV4-1 and TRBJ1-5, with D uncertain. Germline assignment: CDR1 MGHRA and CDR2 YSYEKL. This CDR3 spans 16 amino acids. Trimming took off 3 bases at V and 10 bases at J, with 22 bases between the two ends. CDR3 protein: CASSHDPARANEPQHF. CDR3 DNA: TGCGCCAGCAGCCATGACCCAGCCAGAGCGAACGAACCCCAGCATTTT.

In this sample, this clone turned up a few times. The rearrangement uses TRBV28 and TRBJ1-4; a possible D gene is TRBD1 (6 bases). Trimming removed 7 bases from V and 7 bases from J, with 16 bases in between. Germline assignment: CDR1 MDHEN and CDR2 SYDVKM. The CDR3 contains 14 residues. The CDR3 region is CASNPQGGIEKLFF. The CDR3 nucleotides are TGTGCCAGCAACCCACAGGGAGGGATTGAAAAACTGTTTTTT.

CDR3 in DNA: TGTGCCAGCAGTGAGGGACTAGCGGGAGCAGATACGCAGTATTTT. Translating it yields CASSEGLAGADTQYF. This chain uses TRBV6-4 with TRBJ2-3; 14 nucleotides line up with TRBD2. The CDR3 is 15 amino acids. Unmatched junction bases numbered 0, after V lost 3 bases and J lost 4 bases. The germline V gene has CDR1 MRHNA and CDR2 SNTAGT.